The subject of this entry is one T cell receptor (beta chain). What it recognizes is unknown. The data were obtained in a study of post-analysis software for immune sequencing data. As for the study in general: Included courses were relapsing-remitting and secondary progressive multiple sclerosis; progressive-relapsing multiple sclerosis was also included.

Study results and caveats: Versus controls, multiple sclerosis patients showed significantly lower diversity (normalized Chao1). TRBV5-6, TRBV5-1 and TRBV20-1 belonged to a set of roughly 5 TRBV segments that were more frequent in patients than controls. Clustering by F measure revealed strong co-clustering among samples prepared together in one batch.

Each TCR beta cDNA library carried unique molecular identifiers. The authors obtained 500,000 or so cDNA molecules from around 0.96 to 9.9 million T cells. A single record per CDR3 protein comes from TCRdb applying MiXCR to the PCR reads. The data show 350,000 to 450,000 distinct CDR3 sequences, with roughly 38% seen just once and about 7.6% held by the top ten. This CDR3 has 14 residues. CDR1 and CDR2 (germline): ENHRY, SYGVKD. Trimming removed 10 bases from V and 4 bases from J, with 19 bases in between. The origin of this receptor is a girl between 2 and 10 years old with multiple sclerosis. The chain couples TRBV10-3 to TRBJ1-2; D perhaps matches TRBD1 (5 bases). The sequenced sample consisted of blood. Here the CDR3 DNA reads TGTGCCAATGGGGACGCGGGCAGCCTCTATGGCTACACCTTC. It is translated as CANGDAGSLYGYTF.